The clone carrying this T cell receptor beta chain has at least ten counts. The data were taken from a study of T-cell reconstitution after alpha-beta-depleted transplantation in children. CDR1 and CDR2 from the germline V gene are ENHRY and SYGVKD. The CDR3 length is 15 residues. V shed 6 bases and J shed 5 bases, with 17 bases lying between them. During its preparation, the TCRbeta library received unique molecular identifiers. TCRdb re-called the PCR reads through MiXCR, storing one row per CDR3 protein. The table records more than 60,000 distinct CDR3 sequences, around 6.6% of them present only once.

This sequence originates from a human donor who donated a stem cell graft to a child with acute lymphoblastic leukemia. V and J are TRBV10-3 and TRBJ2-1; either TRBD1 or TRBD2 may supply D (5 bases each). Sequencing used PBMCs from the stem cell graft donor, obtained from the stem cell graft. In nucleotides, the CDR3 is TGTGCCATCAGCGCTGCCGGGGCACCCAACAATGAGCAGTTCTTC. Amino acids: CAISAAGAPNNEQFF.